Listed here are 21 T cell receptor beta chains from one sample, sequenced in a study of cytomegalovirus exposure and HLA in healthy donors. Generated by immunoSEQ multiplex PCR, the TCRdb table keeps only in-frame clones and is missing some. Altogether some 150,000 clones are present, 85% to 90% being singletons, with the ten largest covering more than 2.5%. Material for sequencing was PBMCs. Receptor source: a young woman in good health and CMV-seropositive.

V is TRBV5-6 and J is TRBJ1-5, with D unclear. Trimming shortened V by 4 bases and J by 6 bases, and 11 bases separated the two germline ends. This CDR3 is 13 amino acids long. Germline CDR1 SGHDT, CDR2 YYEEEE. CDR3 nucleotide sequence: TGTGCCAGCAGCCCAGGCCAAATTCAGCCCCAGCATTTT. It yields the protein CASSPGQIQPQHF.

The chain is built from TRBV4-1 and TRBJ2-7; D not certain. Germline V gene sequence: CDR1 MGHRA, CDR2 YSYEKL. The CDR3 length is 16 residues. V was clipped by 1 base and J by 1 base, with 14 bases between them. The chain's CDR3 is CASSQVEGRLSYEQYF. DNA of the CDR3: TGCGCCAGCAGCCAAGTTGAAGGCAGACTTTCCTACGAGCAGTACTTC.

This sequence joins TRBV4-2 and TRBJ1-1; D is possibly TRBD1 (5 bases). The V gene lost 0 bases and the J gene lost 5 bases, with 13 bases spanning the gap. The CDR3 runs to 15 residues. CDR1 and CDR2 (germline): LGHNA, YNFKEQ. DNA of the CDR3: TGTGCCAGCAGCCAAGAGGTCAGCCGGGGGACTGAAGCTTTCTTT. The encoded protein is CASSQEVSRGTEAFF.

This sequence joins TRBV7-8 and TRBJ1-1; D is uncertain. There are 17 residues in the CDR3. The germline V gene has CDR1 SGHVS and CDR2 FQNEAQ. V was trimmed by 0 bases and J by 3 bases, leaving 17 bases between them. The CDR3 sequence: CASSLAAATRGDTEAFF. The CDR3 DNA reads TGTGCCAGCAGCTTAGCCGCGGCCACACGCGGGGACACTGAAGCTTTCTTT. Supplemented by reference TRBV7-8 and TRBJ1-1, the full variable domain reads GAGVSQSPRYKVAKRGQDVALRCDPISGHVSLFWYQQALGQGPEFLTYFQNEAQLDKSGLPSDRFFAERPEGSVSTLKIQRTQQEDSAVYLCASSLAAATRGDTEAFFGQGTRLTVV.

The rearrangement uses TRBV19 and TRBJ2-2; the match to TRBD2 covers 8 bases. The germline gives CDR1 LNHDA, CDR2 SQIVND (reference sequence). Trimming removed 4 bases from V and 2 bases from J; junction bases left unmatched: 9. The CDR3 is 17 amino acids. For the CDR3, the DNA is TGTGCCAGTAGTAGATACCCGGCGGGAGGAAACACCGGGGAGCTGTTTTTT. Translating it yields CASSRYPAGGNTGELFF.

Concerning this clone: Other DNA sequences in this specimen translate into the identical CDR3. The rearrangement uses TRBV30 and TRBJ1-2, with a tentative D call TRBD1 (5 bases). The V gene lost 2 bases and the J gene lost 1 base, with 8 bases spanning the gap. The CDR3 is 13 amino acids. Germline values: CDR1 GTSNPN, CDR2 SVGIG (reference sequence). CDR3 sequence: CAWSTGVNYGYTF. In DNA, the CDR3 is TGTGCCTGGAGTACAGGTGTTAACTATGGCTACACCTTC.

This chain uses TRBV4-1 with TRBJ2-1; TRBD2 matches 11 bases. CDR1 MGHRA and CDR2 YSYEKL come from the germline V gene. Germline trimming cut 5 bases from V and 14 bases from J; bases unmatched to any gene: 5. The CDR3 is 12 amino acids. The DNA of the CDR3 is TGCGCCAGCAGCTCGACTAGCGGGATTGAGTTCTTC. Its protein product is CASSSTSGIEFF.

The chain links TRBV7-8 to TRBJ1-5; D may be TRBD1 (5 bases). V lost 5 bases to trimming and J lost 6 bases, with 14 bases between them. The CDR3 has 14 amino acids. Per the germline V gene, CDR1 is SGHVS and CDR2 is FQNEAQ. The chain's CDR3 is CASSASGRGQPQHF. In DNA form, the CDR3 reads TGTGCCAGCAGCGCTTCCGGGAGGGGTCAGCCCCAGCATTTT.

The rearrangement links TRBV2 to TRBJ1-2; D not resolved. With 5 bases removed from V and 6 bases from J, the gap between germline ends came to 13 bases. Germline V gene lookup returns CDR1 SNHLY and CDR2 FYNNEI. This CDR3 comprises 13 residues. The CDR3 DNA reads TGTGCCAGCAGTCGGGAGATGGGAGATGGCTACACCTTC. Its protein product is CASSREMGDGYTF. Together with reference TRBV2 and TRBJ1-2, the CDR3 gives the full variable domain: EPEVTQTPSHQVTQMGQEVILRCVPISNHLYFYWYRQILGQKVEFLVSFYNNEISEKSEIFDDQFSVERPDGSNFTLKIRSTKLEDSAMYFCASSREMGDGYTFGSGTRLTVV.

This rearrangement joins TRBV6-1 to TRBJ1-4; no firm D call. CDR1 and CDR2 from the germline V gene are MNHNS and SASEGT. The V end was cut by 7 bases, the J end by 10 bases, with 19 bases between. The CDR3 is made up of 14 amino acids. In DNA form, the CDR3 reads TGTGCCAGCACAACGGGTCAATCTCTAGGAAAACTGTTTTTT. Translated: CASTTGQSLGKLFF.

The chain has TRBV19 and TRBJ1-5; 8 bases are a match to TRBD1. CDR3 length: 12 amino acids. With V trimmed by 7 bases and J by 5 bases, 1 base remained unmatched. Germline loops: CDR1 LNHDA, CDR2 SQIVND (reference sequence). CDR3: CASTTGDQPQHF. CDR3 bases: TGTGCCAGTACGACAGGGGATCAGCCCCAGCATTTT. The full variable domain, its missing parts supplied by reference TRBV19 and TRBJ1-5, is DGGITQSPKYLFRKEGQNVTLSCEQNLNHDAMYWYRQDPGQGLRLIYYSQIVNDFQKGDIAEGYSVSREKKESFPLTVTSAQKNPTAFYLCASTTGDQPQHFGDGTRLSIL.

The CDR3 is CASSLLGQWTIGANVLTF. In nucleotides, the CDR3 is TGCGCCAGCAGCTTGCTGGGGCAGTGGACCATTGGGGCCAACGTCCTGACTTTC. J is TRBJ2-6 and V is TRBV5-1; D is possibly TRBD1 (5 bases). The CDR3 has 18 residues. The germline gives CDR1 SGHRS, CDR2 YFSETQ. V dropped 1 base and J dropped 3 bases, with 17 bases sitting between them.

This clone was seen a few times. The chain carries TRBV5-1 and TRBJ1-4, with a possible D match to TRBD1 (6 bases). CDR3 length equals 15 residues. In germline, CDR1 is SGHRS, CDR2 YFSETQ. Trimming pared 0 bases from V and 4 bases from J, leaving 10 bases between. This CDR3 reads CASSLVTGSNEKLFF. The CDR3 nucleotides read TGCGCCAGCAGCTTGGTTACAGGGAGTAATGAAAAACTGTTTTTT.

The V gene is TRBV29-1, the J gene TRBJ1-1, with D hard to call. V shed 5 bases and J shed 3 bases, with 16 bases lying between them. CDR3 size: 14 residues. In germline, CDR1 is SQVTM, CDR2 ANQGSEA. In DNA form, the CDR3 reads TGCAGCGTTTCTTTGACCAGCGGGGACACTGAAGCTTTCTTT. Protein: CSVSLTSGDTEAFF. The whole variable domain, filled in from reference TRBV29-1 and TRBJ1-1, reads SAVISQKPSRDICQRGTSLTIQCQVDSQVTMMFWYRQQPGQSLTLIATANQGSEATYESGFVIDKFPISRPNLTFSTLTVSNMSPEDSSIYLCSVSLTSGDTEAFFGQGTRLTVV.

The CDR3 is CASSTVTRLSGEQYF. The CDR3 nucleotides are TGTGCCAGCAGCACGGTTACTCGTTTGTCGGGCGAGCAGTACTTC. The chain couples TRBV21-1 to TRBJ2-7; the table's D call, TRBD2, has no DNA check behind it. TRBV21-1 is given as a pseudogene. The CDR3 loop spans 15 amino acids.

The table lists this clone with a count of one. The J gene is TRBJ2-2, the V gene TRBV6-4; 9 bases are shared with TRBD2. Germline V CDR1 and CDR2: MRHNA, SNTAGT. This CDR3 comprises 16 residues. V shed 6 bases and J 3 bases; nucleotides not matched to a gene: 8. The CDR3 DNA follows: TGTGCCAGCAGCCTTCTAGCGGGGAGAGACACCGGGGAGCTGTTTTTT. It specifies CASSLLAGRDTGELFF.

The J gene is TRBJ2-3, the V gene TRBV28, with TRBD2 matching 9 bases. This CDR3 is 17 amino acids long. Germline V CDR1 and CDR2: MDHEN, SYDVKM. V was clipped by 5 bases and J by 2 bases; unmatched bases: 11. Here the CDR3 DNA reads TGTGCCAGCAGTAGATCTACGGCTAGCGGGGACACAGATACGCAGTATTTT. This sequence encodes CASSRSTASGDTDTQYF.

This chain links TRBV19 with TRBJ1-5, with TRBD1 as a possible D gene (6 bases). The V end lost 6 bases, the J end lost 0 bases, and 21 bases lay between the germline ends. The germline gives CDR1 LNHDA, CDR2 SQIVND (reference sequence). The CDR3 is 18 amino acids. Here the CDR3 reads CASRAVSRGAYSNQPQHF. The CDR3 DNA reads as TGTGCCAGTAGGGCCGTAAGCAGGGGAGCCTATAGCAATCAGCCCCAGCATTTT. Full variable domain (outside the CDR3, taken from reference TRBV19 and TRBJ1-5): DGGITQSPKYLFRKEGQNVTLSCEQNLNHDAMYWYRQDPGQGLRLIYYSQIVNDFQKGDIAEGYSVSREKKESFPLTVTSAQKNPTAFYLCASRAVSRGAYSNQPQHFGDGTRLSIL.

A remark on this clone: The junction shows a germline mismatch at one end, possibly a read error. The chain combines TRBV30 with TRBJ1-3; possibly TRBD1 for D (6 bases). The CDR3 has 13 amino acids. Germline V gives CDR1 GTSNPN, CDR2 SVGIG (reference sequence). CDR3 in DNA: TGTGCCTGGAGGGGGGGGCTCATCCCGCTCTTGGGTTTT. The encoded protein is CAWRGGLIPLLGF.

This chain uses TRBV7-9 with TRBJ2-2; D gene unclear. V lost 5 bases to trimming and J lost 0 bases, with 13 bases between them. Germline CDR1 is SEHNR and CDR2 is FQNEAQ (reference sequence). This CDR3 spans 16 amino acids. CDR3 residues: CASSLGVGTNTGELFF. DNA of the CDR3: TGTGCCAGCAGCCTGGGCGTTGGTACGAACACCGGGGAGCTGTTTTTT.

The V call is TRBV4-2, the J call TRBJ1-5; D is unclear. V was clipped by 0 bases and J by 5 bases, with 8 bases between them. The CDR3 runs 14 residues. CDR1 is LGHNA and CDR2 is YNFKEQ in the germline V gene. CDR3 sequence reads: CASSQDRSYQPQHF. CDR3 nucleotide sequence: TGTGCCAGCAGCCAAGATCGGTCCTATCAGCCCCAGCATTTT.